This record looks at one TCR beta chain sequence and its context. Only in-frame clones appear in the TCRdb table, and some are missing; sequencing was by immunoSEQ multiplex PCR. Found here are 20,000 or so clones, around 83% of them singletons; the top ten hold 35% to 45%. Treatment noted: randomized to nivolumab then ipilimumab (arm A) or the reverse (arm B). None of the patients previously received DNA-damaging chemotherapy. This record comes from a study of sequential checkpoint blockade in melanoma. Background on the study: Patients were randomized 1:1 to nivolumab-then-ipilimumab or ipilimumab-then-nivolumab first-line.

Germline V gene data show CDR1 as MNHEY and CDR2 as SVGAGI. Trimming shortened V by 0 bases and J by 3 bases, and 11 bases separated the two germline ends. The CDR3 is 15 amino acids. The specimen comprised CD8+ T cells sorted from blood (inferred from file names), sampled from a patient given nivolumab and ipilimumab in sequence. The chain joins TRBV6-5 to TRBJ1-2, with D maybe TRBD1 (5 bases). This clonotype was obtained from a human donor with melanoma. CDR3 DNA sequence: TGTGCCAGCAGTTACTCCCAGGGTCTTGACTATGGCTACACCTTC. Translated, it gives CASSYSQGLDYGYTF.